This T cell receptor (beta chain) was captured by sequencing in a study of T cells after yellow fever vaccination. 5'RACE template switching generated TCR cDNA, adding a universal primer site and UMIs. TCRdb processed the 5' RACE reads anew with MiXCR; each CDR3 protein has one entry. The sample has about 240,000 distinct CDR3 sequences, 6.5% to 8.5% seen once. Study-wide results and limits: Any FACS-sorted repertoire could hold abundant clonotypes that contaminate it from the bulk population. A large majority of primary-vaccination clones showed up again after the booster (roughly 95% CD4, around 90% CD8). The appearance of a small share of clonotypes in both CD4 and CD8 compartments was observed.

This clonotype was seen repeatedly, ten times or more. Its specificity is unknown. The CDR3 sequence is 14 residues long. Between the trimmed V and J ends, which lost 6 bases and 0 bases, there was a span of 13 bases. Germline CDR1 DFQATT, CDR2 SNEGSKA (reference sequence). The chain employs TRBV20-1 and TRBJ2-3, with D perhaps TRBD1 or TRBD2 (5 bases each). The sequences come from CD4+ T cells sorted from PBMCs, collected 15 days after the yellow fever booster vaccination. The origin of this receptor is a man aged 30-40 years who received the YFV17D yellow fever vaccine. CDR3 sequence: CSASRGVSTDTQYF. The CDR3 DNA reads TGCAGTGCCTCGAGAGGGGTCAGCACAGATACGCAGTATTTT.